These 19 T cell receptor beta chains share one sample of origin, sequenced in a study of tissue T cells after allogeneic stem cell transplantation. Time point: mouse harvest day 7 after allogeneic transplant. The graft held 10^6 splenic CD5+ T cells and 10^7 T-cell-depleted bone marrow cells. Using immunoSEQ multiplex PCR, the repertoire was profiled, and TCRdb retains in-frame clones only, with some absent. The sample carries under 8,000 clones, about 48% recorded once. Sequencing used lymph node tissue. The receptors shown here come from a female BALB/c mouse given C57BL/6 T cells with graft-versus-host disease after an allogeneic hematopoietic cell transplant.

Turning to this clone: Genes and germline are mouse. Partial CDR3 DNA: TGTGCCAGCAGCCCGGGACAGGGAAACACAGAAGTCTTC. Its translation: CASSPGQGNTEVF. The whole CDR3 sequence reads CASSPGQGNTEVFF. The V call is TRBV5, the J call TRBJ1-1, with TRBD1 matching over 9 bases. The CDR3 end lies 1 residue beyond the end of the read and is filled in from the germline J gene. This CDR3 contains 14 residues. Trimming removed 4 bases from V and 1 base from J; junction bases left unmatched: 1. The germline V gene has CDR1 LGHNA and CDR2 YNLKQL (reference sequence).

This clone is labeled medium-sized. Gene names are mouse gene names. The covered CDR3 bases are TGTGCCAGCAGTCTGTGGACAGTTTCTGGAAATACGCTCTAT. Its protein product is CASSLWTVSGNTLY. The entire CDR3 sequence reads CASSLWTVSGNTLYF. The chain combines TRBV26 with TRBJ1-3; perhaps TRBD1 as D (6 bases). Read coverage stops 1 residue before the CDR3 terminus; the germline J gene supplies the remainder. Germline V CDR1 and CDR2: KGHPV, FQNQEV (reference sequence). The V end lost 1 base, the J end lost 0 bases, and 7 bases lay between the germline ends. This CDR3 spans 15 amino acids.

Note on this clone: The gene symbols are mouse symbols. The DNA ends 1 residue before the CDR3 does, and the rest of the CDR3 is filled in from the germline J gene. This chain connects TRBV26 to TRBJ2-2; no definite D call. CDR1 and CDR2 (germline): KGHPV, FQNQEV (reference sequence). Trimming stripped 2 bases from V and 2 bases from J, with 6 bases between. This CDR3 contains 14 residues. CDR3 DNA, as far as it was read: TGTGCCAGCAGTCTGGTAGGGAACACCGGGCAGCTCTAC. This encodes CASSLVGNTGQLY. In full, the CDR3 is CASSLVGNTGQLYF.

This clone appeared a few times. The gene names given are mouse names. The CDR3 extends 1 residue past the end of the read, so its final part is completed from the germline J gene. This chain uses TRBV1 with TRBJ2-7; TRBD1 is a possible D gene (6 bases). CDR3 size: 14 residues. V lost 4 bases and J lost 5, with 15 bases in between. The V gene's germline CDR1 is NSQYPW and CDR2 LRSPGD (reference sequence). CDR3 protein: CTCSGRDIGDEQYF. Partial CDR3 DNA: TGCACCTGCAGTGGCCGGGACATAGGGGATGAACAGTAC.

About this clone: Gene labels here are mouse ones. The CDR3 goes on 1 residue after the read ends, and that part is filled in from the germline J gene. V is TRBV29 and J is TRBJ1-4; tentative D call: TRBD1 (5 bases). The CDR3 sequence is 15 residues long. V dropped 2 bases and J dropped 5 bases, with 12 bases sitting between them. Germline V CDR1 and CDR2: MSHET, SYDVDS. CDR3 DNA, as far as it was read: TGTGCTAGCAGTTTAAAACAGGCGAGGAACGAAAGATTATTT. Encoded protein: CASSLKQARNERLF. The full CDR3 is CASSLKQARNERLFF. The whole variable domain, remainder taken from reference TRBV29 and TRBJ1-4, is DMKVTQMPRYLIKRMGENVLLECGQDMSHETMYWYRQDPGLGLQLIYISYDVDSNSEGDIPKGYRVSRKKREHFSLILDSAKTNQTSVYFCASSLKQARNERLFFGHGTKLSVL.

On this clone: Each gene name is a mouse one. The read ends 1 residue before the CDR3 terminus; that terminus is restored from the germline J gene. The rearrangement joins TRBV26 to TRBJ1-2, with unresolved D. Trimming took off 4 bases at V and 1 base at J, with 4 bases between the two ends. CDR3 length: 12 amino acids. The germline gives CDR1 KGHPV, CDR2 FQNQEV (reference sequence). Incomplete CDR3 DNA: TGTGCCAGCAGTCAGGGAAACTCCGACTACACC. Translating it yields CASSQGNSDYT. The whole CDR3 reads CASSQGNSDYTF.

On this clone itself: Gene labels here are mouse ones. Read sequence stops 1 residue before the CDR3 end, and the germline J gene provides the missing end. This chain connects TRBV13-2 to TRBJ2-7; either TRBD1 or TRBD2 may fit D (6 bases each). The CDR3 consists of 13 residues. With 0 bases removed from V and 7 bases from J, the gap between germline ends came to 11 bases. Germline V gives CDR1 NNHNN, CDR2 SYGAGS (reference sequence). This chain's CDR3 is CASGDAGAEEQYF. Incomplete CDR3 DNA: TGTGCCAGCGGTGATGCGGGGGCAGAGGAACAGTAC.

To note about this clone: The gene symbols are mouse symbols. CDR3 DNA (partial): TGTGCCAGCAGTATCATGGGCAGGAGGGGCACCGGGCAGCTCTAC. Translated, it gives CASSIMGRRGTGQLY. The whole CDR3 is CASSIMGRRGTGQLYF. V usage is TRBV19 and J usage is TRBJ2-2; the D gene is possibly TRBD1 (5 bases). The read comes to an end 1 residue before the CDR3 does, leaving the germline J gene to fill in the end. The V end was cut by 2 bases, the J end by 4 bases, with 15 bases between. There are 16 residues in the CDR3. Looked up from germline, CDR1 is FNHDT and CDR2 is SITEND (reference sequence).

This clone has just a few counts. Gene and germline names: mouse. The read comes to an end 1 residue before the CDR3 does, leaving the germline J gene to fill in the end. This chain connects TRBV13-1 to TRBJ1-1, with unresolved D. Germline V gene lookup returns CDR1 NSHNY and CDR2 SYGAGN. V lost 4 bases, J lost 0 bases, and 4 bases lay in between. This CDR3 has 12 residues. CDR3 bases read: TGTGCCAGCAGTAGGGCAAACACAGAAGTCTTC. This codes for CASSRANTEVF. The full CDR3 reads CASSRANTEVFF.

Notes on this clone: Mouse gene names and germline throughout. The read gets to within 1 residue of the CDR3 end, and the germline J gene fills in the rest. This chain joins TRBV5 and TRBJ2-1, with 7 positions matching TRBD1. Germline V gene lookup returns CDR1 LGHNA and CDR2 YNLKQL (reference sequence). V shed 4 bases, J shed 3 bases, and the junction held 3 bases outside the gene matches. This CDR3 is built from 14 residues. The sequenced CDR3 bases are TGTGCCAGCAGCCCCCGGGACAGCTATGCTGAGCAGTTC. Protein sequence: CASSPRDSYAEQF. The whole CDR3 protein reads CASSPRDSYAEQFF.

This clone appeared a few times. All gene names here are mouse names. The CDR3 end lies 1 residue beyond the end of the read and is filled in from the germline J gene. This rearrangement joins TRBV5 to TRBJ1-4, with TRBD1 matching 8 bases. Germline V gene lookup returns CDR1 LGHNA and CDR2 YNLKQL (reference sequence). This CDR3 is built from 16 residues. With V trimmed by 0 bases and J by 4 bases, 4 bases remained unmatched. CDR3 bases read: TGTGCCAGCAGCCAAGATTGGACAGGGTTCAACGAAAGATTATTT. This codes for CASSQDWTGFNERLF. The full CDR3 is CASSQDWTGFNERLFF.

Comments on this clone: Each gene name is a mouse one. The read is 1 residue too short to cover the CDR3 end, so that end is filled in from the germline J gene. The chain has TRBV16 and TRBJ1-1; no reliable D call. This CDR3 region has 12 residues. Germline CDR1 is SGHSA and CDR2 is FRNQAP. V was pared by 5 bases and J by 1 base, with 5 bases between. The CDR3 bases that were read are TGTGCAAGCAGCCCAAAAAACACAGAAGTCTTC. Its protein is CASSPKNTEVF. The whole CDR3 protein reads CASSPKNTEVFF.

Note on this clone: The germline and genes are mouse ones. The read ends 1 residue before the CDR3 terminus; that terminus is restored from the germline J gene. This chain uses TRBV3 with TRBJ2-5; 8 bases match TRBD2. V trimming: 2 bases; J trimming: 3 bases; junction bases outside the gene matches: 4. The germline V gene encodes CDR1 SNHLY and CDR2 FYNGKV (reference sequence). This CDR3 region has 15 residues. The CDR3 is CASSLRLGGQDTQYF. The part of the CDR3 DNA that was read is TGTGCCAGCAGCTTAAGGCTGGGGGGTCAAGACACCCAGTAC.

Details on this clone: Gene names denote mouse genes. The DNA ends 1 residue before the CDR3 does, and the rest of the CDR3 is filled in from the germline J gene. The chain employs TRBV16 and TRBJ2-1, with 10 bases fitting TRBD2. CDR1 SGHSA and CDR2 FRNQAP come from the germline V gene. This CDR3 region has 16 residues. V was clipped by 1 base and J by 1 base; unmatched bases: 1. The CDR3 spells CASSLAGGANYAEQFF. The DNA read from the CDR3 is TGTGCAAGCAGCTTAGCTGGGGGGGCGAACTATGCTGAGCAGTTC.

Concerning this clone itself: Mouse germline and gene names are used. The CDR3 here is CAWSLGVRNSDYTF. The covered CDR3 bases are TGTGCCTGGAGTCTTGGGGTAAGGAACTCCGACTACACC. The chain employs TRBV31 and TRBJ1-2, with unresolved D. The read terminates 1 residue before the CDR3 end, so the remaining end is supplied by the germline J gene. Trimming took 0 bases from V and 2 from J, leaving 10 bases between them. The CDR3 spans 14 residues. Looked up from germline, CDR1 is GKSSPN and CDR2 is SITVG.

A remark on this clone: The gene names here belong to mouse. Sequencing ends 1 residue short of the CDR3 end; the germline J gene provides the rest. The chain uses TRBV3 and TRBJ2-3; 7 nucleotides agree with TRBD1. The V and J ends lost 6 bases and 8 bases, in that order; junction bases with no gene match: 2. Per germline, CDR1 SNHLY and CDR2 FYNGKV (reference sequence). This CDR3 has 11 residues. The part of the CDR3 DNA that was read is TGTGCCAGCAGACAGGGGAGAACGCTGTAT. Its protein is CASRQGRTLY. The entire CDR3 is CASRQGRTLYF.

With respect to this clone: The listed genes are named as in mouse. The read is 1 residue too short to cover the CDR3 end, so that end is filled in from the germline J gene. The chain couples TRBV3 to TRBJ1-5; D remains ambiguous. CDR3 size: 13 residues. The ends were cut back, 1 base at V and 6 bases at J, with 7 bases in the middle. Germline CDR1 reads SNHLY; CDR2 reads FYNGKV (reference sequence). CDR3 DNA, as far as it was read: TGTGCCAGCAGCTTAGAGGGCATCCAGGCTCCGCTT. Protein: CASSLEGIQAPL. The whole CDR3 protein is CASSLEGIQAPLF.

In its sample, this clone was seen a few times. Mouse names are used for the genes. The read is 1 residue too short to cover the CDR3 end, so that end is filled in from the germline J gene. The chain joins TRBV31 to TRBJ2-3; D ambiguous. The V gene lost 0 bases and the J gene lost 0 bases, with 7 bases spanning the gap. The length of the CDR3 is 14 residues. In germline, CDR1 is GKSSPN, CDR2 SITVG. CDR3 amino acids: CAWSLFGSAETLYF. The CDR3 bases that were read are TGTGCCTGGAGTCTATTTGGAAGTGCAGAAACGCTGTAT. Drawing the rest from reference TRBV31 and TRBJ2-3, the complete variable domain is AQTIHQWPVAEIKAVGSPLSLGCTIKGKSSPNLYWYWQATGGTLQQLFYSITVGQVESVVQLNLSASRPKDDQFILSTEKLLLSHSGFYLCAWSLFGSAETLYFGSGTRLTVL.

Details on this clone: The gene names here belong to mouse. The CDR3 extends 1 residue past the end of the read, so its final part is completed from the germline J gene. V gene TRBV26 combines with J gene TRBJ2-7; 9 bases line up with TRBD1. The CDR3 length is 15 residues. Unmatched junction bases numbered 2, after V lost 2 bases and J lost 0 bases. The germline V gene has CDR1 KGHPV and CDR2 FQNQEV (reference sequence). CDR3 DNA (partial): TGTGCCAGCAGTCTGGGGACAGGGAGCTCCTATGAACAGTAC. Protein: CASSLGTGSSYEQY. The CDR3 in its entirety is CASSLGTGSSYEQYF.